Listed here is a single T cell receptor beta chain. This record comes from a study of T cell changes during pregnancy in multiple sclerosis. Assay: immunoSEQ multiplex PCR; the TCRdb copy retains only in-frame clones and omits some. The sample contains 100,000 or so clones, just over 90% of which appear only once. Trimming left V 4 bases short and J 4 bases short, with 17 bases between. Germline loops: CDR1 SGDLS, CDR2 YYNGEE. There are 15 residues in the CDR3. The J gene is TRBJ1-2, the V gene TRBV9, with D possibly being TRBD1 (5 bases). This TCR came from a female donor with multiple sclerosis, enrolled in a pregnancy study. The sample in question was peripheral blood, obtained in the second trimester of pregnancy. The CDR3 bases are TGTGCCAGCAGCCCAGAAGGTTCAGGGCTCTATGGCTACACCTTC. Translated, it gives CASSPEGSGLYGYTF.